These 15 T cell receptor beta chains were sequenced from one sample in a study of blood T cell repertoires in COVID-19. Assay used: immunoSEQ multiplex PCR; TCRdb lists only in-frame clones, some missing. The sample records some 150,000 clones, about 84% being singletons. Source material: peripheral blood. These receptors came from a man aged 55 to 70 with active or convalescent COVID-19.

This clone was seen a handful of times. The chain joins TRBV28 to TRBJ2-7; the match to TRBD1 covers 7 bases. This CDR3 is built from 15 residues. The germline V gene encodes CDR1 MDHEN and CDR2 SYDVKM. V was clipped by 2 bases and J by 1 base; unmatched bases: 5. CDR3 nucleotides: TGTGCCAGCAGTTTACCCCGGGACAGATCCTACGAGCAGTACTTC. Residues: CASSLPRDRSYEQYF.

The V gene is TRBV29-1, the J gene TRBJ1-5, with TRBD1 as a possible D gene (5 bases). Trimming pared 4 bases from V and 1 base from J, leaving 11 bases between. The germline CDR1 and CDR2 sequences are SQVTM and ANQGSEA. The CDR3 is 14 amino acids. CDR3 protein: CSVAGGRSNQPQHF. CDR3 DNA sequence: TGCAGCGTTGCTGGGGGGAGGAGCAATCAGCCCCAGCATTTT.

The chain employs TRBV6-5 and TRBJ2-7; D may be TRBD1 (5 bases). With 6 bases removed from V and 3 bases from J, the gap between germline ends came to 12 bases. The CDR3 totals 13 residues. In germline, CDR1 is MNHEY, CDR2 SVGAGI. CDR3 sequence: CASRATVGYEQYF. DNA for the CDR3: TGTGCCAGCAGGGCGACAGTGGGCTACGAGCAGTACTTC.

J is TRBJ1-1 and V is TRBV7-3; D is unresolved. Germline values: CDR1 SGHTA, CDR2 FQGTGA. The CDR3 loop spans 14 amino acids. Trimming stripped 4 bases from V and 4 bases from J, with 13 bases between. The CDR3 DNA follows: TGTGCCAGCAGCTCAGGTTCGGGGATCACTGAAGCTTTCTTT. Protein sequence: CASSSGSGITEAFF.

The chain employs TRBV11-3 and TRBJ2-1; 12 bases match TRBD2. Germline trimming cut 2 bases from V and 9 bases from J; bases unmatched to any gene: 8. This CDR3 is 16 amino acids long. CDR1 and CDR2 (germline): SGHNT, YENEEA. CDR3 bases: TGTGCCAGCAGCTTAAGGCCTAGCGGGAGGGCCGGTGAGCAGTTCTTC. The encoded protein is CASSLRPSGRAGEQFF.

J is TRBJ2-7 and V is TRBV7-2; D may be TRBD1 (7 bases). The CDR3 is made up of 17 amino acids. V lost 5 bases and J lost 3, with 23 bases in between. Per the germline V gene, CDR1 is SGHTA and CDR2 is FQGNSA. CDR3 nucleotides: TGTGCCAGCAGCCAGGGGGGCGTTGCCGAGCTGGGCTACGAGCAGTACTTC. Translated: CASSQGGVAELGYEQYF.

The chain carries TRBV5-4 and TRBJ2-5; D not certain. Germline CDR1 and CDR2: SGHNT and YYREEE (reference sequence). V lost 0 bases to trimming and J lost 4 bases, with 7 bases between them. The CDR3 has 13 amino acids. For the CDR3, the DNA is TGTGCCAGCAGCTTGGAACGAGGAGAGACCCAGTACTTC. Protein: CASSLERGETQYF. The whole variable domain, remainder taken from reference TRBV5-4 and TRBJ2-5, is ETGVTQSPTHLIKTRGQQVTLRCSSQSGHNTVSWYQQALGQGPQFIFQYYREEENGRGNFPPRFSGLQFPNYSSELNVNALELDDSALYLCASSLERGETQYFGPGTRLLVL.

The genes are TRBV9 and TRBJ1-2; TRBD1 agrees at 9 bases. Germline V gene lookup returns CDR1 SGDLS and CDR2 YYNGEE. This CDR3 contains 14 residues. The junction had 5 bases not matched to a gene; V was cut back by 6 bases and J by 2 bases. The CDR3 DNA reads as TGTGCCAGCACCACAGGGGGCAGAAACTATGGCTACACCTTC. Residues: CASTTGGRNYGYTF.

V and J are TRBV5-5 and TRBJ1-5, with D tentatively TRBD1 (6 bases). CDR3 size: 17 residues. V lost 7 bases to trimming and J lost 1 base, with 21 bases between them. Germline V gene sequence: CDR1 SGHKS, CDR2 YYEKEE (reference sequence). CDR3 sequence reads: CASRGPGAGGSNQPQHF. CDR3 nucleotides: TGTGCCAGCCGCGGACCGGGGGCGGGGGGGAGCAATCAGCCCCAGCATTTT. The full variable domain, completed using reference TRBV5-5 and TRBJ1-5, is DAGVTQSPTHLIKTRGQQVTLRCSPISGHKSVSWYQQVLGQGPQFIFQYYEKEERGRGNFPDRFSARQFPNYSSELNVNALLLGDSALYLCASRGPGAGGSNQPQHFGDGTRLSIL.

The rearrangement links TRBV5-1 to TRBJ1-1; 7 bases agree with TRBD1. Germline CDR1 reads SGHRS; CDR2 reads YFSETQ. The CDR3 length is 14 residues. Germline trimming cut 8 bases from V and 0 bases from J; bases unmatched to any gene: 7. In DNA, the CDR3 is TGCGCCAGTAAACAGGGGATTTTGAACACTGAAGCTTTCTTT. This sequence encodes CASKQGILNTEAFF.

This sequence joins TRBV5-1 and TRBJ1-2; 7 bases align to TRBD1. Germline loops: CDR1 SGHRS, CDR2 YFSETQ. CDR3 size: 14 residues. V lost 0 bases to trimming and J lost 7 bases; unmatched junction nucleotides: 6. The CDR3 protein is CASSLAGGQRGYTF. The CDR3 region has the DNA TGCGCCAGCAGCTTGGCAGGGGGGCAACGTGGCTACACCTTC.

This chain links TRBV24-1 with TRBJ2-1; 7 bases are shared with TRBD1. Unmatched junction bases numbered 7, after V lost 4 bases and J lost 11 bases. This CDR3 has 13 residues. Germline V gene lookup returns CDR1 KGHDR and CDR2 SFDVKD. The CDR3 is CATSDLGTEQQFF. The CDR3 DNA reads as TGTGCCACCAGTGACCTGGGGACAGAACAGCAGTTCTTC.

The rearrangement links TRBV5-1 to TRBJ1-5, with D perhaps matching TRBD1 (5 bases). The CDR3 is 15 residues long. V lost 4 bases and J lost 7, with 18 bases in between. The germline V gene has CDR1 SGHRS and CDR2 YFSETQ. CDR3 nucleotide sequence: TGCGCCAGCAGCCTTGGGGTCGGTGGGGGGCAGCCCCAGCATTTT. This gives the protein CASSLGVGGGQPQHF.

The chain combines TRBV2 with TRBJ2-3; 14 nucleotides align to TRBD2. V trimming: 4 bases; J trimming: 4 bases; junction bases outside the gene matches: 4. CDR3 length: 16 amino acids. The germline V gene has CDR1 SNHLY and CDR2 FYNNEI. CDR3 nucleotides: TGTGCCAGCAGTGGGACTAGCGGGAGGTTTTCAGATACGCAGTATTTT. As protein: CASSGTSGRFSDTQYF.

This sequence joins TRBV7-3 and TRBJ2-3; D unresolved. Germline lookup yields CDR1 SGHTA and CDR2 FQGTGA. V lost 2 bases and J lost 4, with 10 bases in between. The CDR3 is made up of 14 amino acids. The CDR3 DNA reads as TGTGCCAGCAGCTTAGAGCTAGTTCCAGATACGCAGTATTTT. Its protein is CASSLELVPDTQYF.